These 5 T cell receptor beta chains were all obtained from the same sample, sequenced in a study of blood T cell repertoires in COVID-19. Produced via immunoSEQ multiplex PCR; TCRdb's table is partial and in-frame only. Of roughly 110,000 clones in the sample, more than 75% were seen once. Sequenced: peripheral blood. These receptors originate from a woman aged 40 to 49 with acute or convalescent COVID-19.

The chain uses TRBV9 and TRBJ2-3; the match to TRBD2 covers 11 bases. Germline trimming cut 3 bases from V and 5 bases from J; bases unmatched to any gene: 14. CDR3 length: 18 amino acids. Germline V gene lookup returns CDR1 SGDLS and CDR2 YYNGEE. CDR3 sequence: CASSERPVAGGHIDTQYF. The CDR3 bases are TGTGCCAGCAGCGAAAGGCCCGTAGCGGGGGGGCATATAGATACGCAGTATTTT.

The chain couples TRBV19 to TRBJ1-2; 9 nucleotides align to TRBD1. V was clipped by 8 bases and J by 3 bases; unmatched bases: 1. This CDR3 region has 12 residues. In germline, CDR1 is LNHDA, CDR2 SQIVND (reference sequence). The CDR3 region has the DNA TGTGCCAGTGGACAGGGGTACTATGGCTACACCTTC. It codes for CASGQGYYGYTF.

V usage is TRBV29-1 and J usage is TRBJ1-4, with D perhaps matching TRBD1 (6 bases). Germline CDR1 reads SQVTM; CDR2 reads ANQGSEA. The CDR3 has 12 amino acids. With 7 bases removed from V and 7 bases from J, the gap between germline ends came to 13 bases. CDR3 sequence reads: CSASTGSEKLFF. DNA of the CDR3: TGCAGCGCCTCGACAGGAAGTGAAAAACTGTTTTTT.

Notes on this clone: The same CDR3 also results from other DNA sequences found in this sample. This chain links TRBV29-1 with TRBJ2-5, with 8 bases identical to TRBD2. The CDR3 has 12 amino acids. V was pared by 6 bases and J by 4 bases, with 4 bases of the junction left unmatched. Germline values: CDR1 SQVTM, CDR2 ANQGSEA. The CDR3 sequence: CSVTSGGETQYF. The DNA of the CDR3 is TGCAGCGTAACTAGCGGTGGAGAGACCCAGTACTTC. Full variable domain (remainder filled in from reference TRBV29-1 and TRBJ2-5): SAVISQKPSRDICQRGTSLTIQCQVDSQVTMMFWYRQQPGQSLTLIATANQGSEATYESGFVIDKFPISRPNLTFSTLTVSNMSPEDSSIYLCSVTSGGETQYFGPGTRLLVL.

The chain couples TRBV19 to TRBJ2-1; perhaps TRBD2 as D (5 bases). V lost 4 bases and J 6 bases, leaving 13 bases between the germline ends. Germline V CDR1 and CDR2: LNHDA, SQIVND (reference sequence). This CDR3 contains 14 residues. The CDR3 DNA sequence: TGTGCCAGTAGTAGGTCCTCCCGGGGCAATGAGCAGTTCTTC. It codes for CASSRSSRGNEQFF.